The 9 T cell receptor beta chains listed next were all sequenced from one sample in a study of shared clonotypes between healthy human individuals. The repertoire was sequenced with immunoSEQ multiplex PCR; TCRdb's copy has only in-frame clones and lacks some. The data show approximately 1.5 million clones, approximately 98% seen once. The sequenced sample was naive CD4+ T cells sorted from blood. Subset defined: CD45RA+ positively selected. All receptors come from a man aged 25-45 years in good health.

The chain has TRBV5-4 and TRBJ2-3, with unresolved D. This CDR3 region has 12 residues. CDR1 and CDR2 from the germline V gene are SGHNT and YYREEE (reference sequence). Trimming left V 4 bases short and J 3 bases short, with 6 bases between. The CDR3 loop reads CASSVDTDTQYF. The DNA for the CDR3 is TGTGCCAGCAGCGTGGATACAGATACGCAGTATTTT.

This clone appeared a single time. The chain is built from TRBV4-3 and TRBJ2-5, with D perhaps TRBD1 (6 bases). This CDR3 spans 14 amino acids. Trimming stripped 0 bases from V and 4 bases from J, with 9 bases between. The germline CDR1 and CDR2 sequences are LGHNA and YSLEER. The CDR3 is CASSQDGQRETQYF. CDR3 sequence (DNA): TGCGCCAGCAGCCAAGATGGACAGCGAGAGACCCAGTACTTC.

The CDR3 reads CASSPLRRGASGNTEAFF. The CDR3 DNA sequence: TGTGCCAGCAGTCCCCTACGTCGGGGGGCTAGTGGGAACACTGAAGCTTTCTTT. The chain combines TRBV27 with TRBJ1-1; possibly TRBD1 for D (6 bases). V dropped 5 bases and J dropped 1 base, with 23 bases sitting between them. The CDR3 loop spans 18 amino acids. Germline loops: CDR1 MNHEY, CDR2 SMNVEV (reference sequence).

The chain links TRBV5-1 to TRBJ2-6, with D possibly matching TRBD1 (6 bases). This CDR3 comprises 19 residues. Per the germline V gene, CDR1 is SGHRS and CDR2 is YFSETQ. Trimming removed 5 bases from V and 1 base from J, with 22 bases in between. The chain's CDR3 is CASRGAGDVRTSGANVLTF. CDR3 nucleotides: TGCGCCAGCAGAGGGGCAGGGGACGTCCGGACTTCTGGGGCCAACGTCCTGACTTTC. Using reference TRBV5-1 and TRBJ2-6 for the parts outside the CDR3, the full variable domain is KAGVTQTPRYLIKTRGQQVTLSCSPISGHRSVSWYQQTPGQGLQFLFEYFSETQRNKGNFPGRFSGRQFSNSRSEMNVSTLELGDSALYLCASRGAGDVRTSGANVLTFGAGSRLTVL.

This rearrangement joins TRBV6-5 to TRBJ2-7; 11 bases align to TRBD2. This CDR3 spans 15 amino acids. Trimming at V came to 6 bases and at J to 2 bases, leaving 6 bases not matched to a gene. Looked up from germline, CDR1 is MNHEY and CDR2 is SVGAGI. The CDR3 loop reads CASREISGRAYEQYF. In DNA form, the CDR3 reads TGTGCCAGCAGGGAAATTAGCGGGAGGGCCTACGAGCAGTACTTC.

This clone was recorded once. For the CDR3, the DNA is TGCGCCAGCAGCCAAGGAGGGGGATTCGGCAGAACTGTTAACACTGAAGCTTTCTTT. This sequence encodes CASSQGGGFGRTVNTEAFF. The genes are TRBV4-3 and TRBJ1-1; D is perhaps TRBD1 (6 bases). The ends were cut back, 1 base at V and 2 bases at J, with 23 bases in the middle. Germline V gene data show CDR1 as LGHNA and CDR2 as YSLEER. The CDR3 totals 19 residues.

The chain combines TRBV18 with TRBJ1-4; maybe TRBD1 (5 bases). CDR3 length equals 14 residues. V was pared by 6 bases and J by 4 bases, with 12 bases between. CDR1 KGHSH and CDR2 LQKENI come from the germline V gene. This CDR3 reads CASSAGVGNEKLFF. The DNA of the CDR3 is TGTGCCAGCTCGGCGGGGGTTGGTAATGAAAAACTGTTTTTT.

The V and J genes are TRBV7-8 and TRBJ2-7, with D possibly being TRBD1 (6 bases). Germline assignment: CDR1 SGHVS and CDR2 FQNEAQ. The CDR3 is 15 amino acids. The V gene lost 5 bases and the J gene lost 3 bases, with 17 bases spanning the gap. Here the CDR3 reads CASSHNRDLDYEQYF. The CDR3 region has the DNA TGTGCCAGCAGCCATAACAGGGATTTGGACTACGAGCAGTACTTC.

The gene calls are TRBV29-1 and TRBJ2-5; D not resolved. Germline V gene lookup returns CDR1 SQVTM and CDR2 ANQGSEA. The CDR3 consists of 11 residues. V was cut by 5 bases and J by 4 bases, with 8 bases left in between. The CDR3 region has the DNA TGCAGCGTTTGGAGAGCAGAGACCCAGTACTTC. Amino acids: CSVWRAETQYF.